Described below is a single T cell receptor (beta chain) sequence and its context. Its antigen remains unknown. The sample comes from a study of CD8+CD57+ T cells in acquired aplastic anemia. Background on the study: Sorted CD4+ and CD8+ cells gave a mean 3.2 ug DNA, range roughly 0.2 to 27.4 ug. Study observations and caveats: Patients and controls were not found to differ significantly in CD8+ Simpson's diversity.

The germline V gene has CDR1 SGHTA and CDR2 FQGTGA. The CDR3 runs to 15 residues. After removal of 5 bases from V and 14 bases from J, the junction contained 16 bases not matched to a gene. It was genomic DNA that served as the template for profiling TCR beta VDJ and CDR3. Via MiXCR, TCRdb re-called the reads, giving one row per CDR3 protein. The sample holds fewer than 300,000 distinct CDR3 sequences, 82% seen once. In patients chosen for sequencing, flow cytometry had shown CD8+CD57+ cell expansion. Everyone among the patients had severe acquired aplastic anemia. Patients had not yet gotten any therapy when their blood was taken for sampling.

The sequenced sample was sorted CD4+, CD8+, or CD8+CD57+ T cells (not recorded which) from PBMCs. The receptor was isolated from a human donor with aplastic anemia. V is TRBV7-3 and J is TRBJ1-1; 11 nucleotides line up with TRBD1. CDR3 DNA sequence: TGTGCCAGCAGCCCACAGGGGACAGGGGGAGAGGCAGAGTTCTTT. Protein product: CASSPQGTGGEAEFF.